These 6 T cell receptor beta chains originate from one sample sequenced in a study of blood T cell repertoires in COVID-19. Generated by immunoSEQ multiplex PCR, the TCRdb table keeps only in-frame clones and is missing some. The sample records 90,000 to 120,000 clones, around four fifths being singletons. Sequenced material: peripheral blood. The receptor set was obtained from a man in his sixties with acute or convalescent COVID-19.

The chain has TRBV5-6 and TRBJ2-5; TRBD2 aligns across 15 bases. V lost 0 bases and J lost 3; bases outside the gene matches: 3. Germline-derived CDR1 and CDR2 are SGHDT and YYEEEE. The CDR3 extends over 17 amino acids. The CDR3 DNA is TGTGCCAGCAGCTTGGACCGGACTAGCGGGAGGGAAGAGACCCAGTACTTC. This sequence encodes CASSLDRTSGREETQYF. The full variable domain, rest sourced from reference TRBV5-6 and TRBJ2-5, is DAGVTQSPTHLIKTRGQQVTLRCSPKSGHDTVSWYQQALGQGPQFIFQYYEEEERQRGNFPDRFSGHQFPNYSSELNVNALLLGDSALYLCASSLDRTSGREETQYFGPGTRLLVL.

V is TRBV19 and J is TRBJ2-5; 7 bases are shared with TRBD1. The CDR3 spans 13 residues. The V and J ends lost 8 bases and 1 base, in that order; junction bases with no gene match: 4. CDR1 LNHDA and CDR2 SQIVND come from the germline V gene (reference sequence). In DNA form, the CDR3 reads TGTGCCAGTGCAGGGGGTGGCCAAGAGACCCAGTACTTC. It codes for CASAGGGQETQYF.

The table lists this clone with a few counts. The chain links TRBV10-3 to TRBJ1-4; no firm D call. Germline CDR1 is ENHRY and CDR2 is SYGVKD. V was shortened by 2 bases and J by 7 bases, with 11 bases between the two germline ends. The CDR3 runs to 14 residues. CDR3 loop: CAISETGYGEKLFF. In DNA form, the CDR3 reads TGTGCCATCAGTGAGACTGGTTATGGTGAAAAACTGTTTTTT.

This clone showed up just once. This sequence joins TRBV6-6 and TRBJ2-7; 8 bases match TRBD2. The CDR3 covers 20 residues. The J segment lost 0 bases and the V segment lost 5 bases, leaving 21 bases of the junction unmatched. In germline, CDR1 is MNHNY, CDR2 SVGAGI (reference sequence). The CDR3 DNA follows: TGTGCCAGCAGTCCCTCTGGGCGGCGTCGGGGGGGTTCCAGCTCCTACGAGCAGTACTTC. As protein: CASSPSGRRRGGSSSYEQYF.

J is TRBJ2-7 and V is TRBV5-6; 7 positions match TRBD1. The V segment lost 1 base and the J segment 2 bases; nucleotides outside the gene matches: 3. Germline V gives CDR1 SGHDT, CDR2 YYEEEE. CDR3 length equals 14 residues. CDR3 residues: CASSLSGTAYEQYF. Written as DNA, the CDR3 is TGTGCCAGCAGCTTGAGTGGGACAGCCTACGAGCAGTACTTC.

The genes are TRBV6-5 and TRBJ2-7; 9 positions agree with TRBD1. Germline trimming cut 4 bases from V and 6 bases from J; bases unmatched to any gene: 7. There are 14 residues in the CDR3. The germline V gene encodes CDR1 MNHEY and CDR2 SVGAGI. This CDR3 is CASSLGQGVFEQYF. CDR3 DNA sequence: TGTGCCAGCAGTTTGGGACAGGGTGTCTTCGAGCAGTACTTC.